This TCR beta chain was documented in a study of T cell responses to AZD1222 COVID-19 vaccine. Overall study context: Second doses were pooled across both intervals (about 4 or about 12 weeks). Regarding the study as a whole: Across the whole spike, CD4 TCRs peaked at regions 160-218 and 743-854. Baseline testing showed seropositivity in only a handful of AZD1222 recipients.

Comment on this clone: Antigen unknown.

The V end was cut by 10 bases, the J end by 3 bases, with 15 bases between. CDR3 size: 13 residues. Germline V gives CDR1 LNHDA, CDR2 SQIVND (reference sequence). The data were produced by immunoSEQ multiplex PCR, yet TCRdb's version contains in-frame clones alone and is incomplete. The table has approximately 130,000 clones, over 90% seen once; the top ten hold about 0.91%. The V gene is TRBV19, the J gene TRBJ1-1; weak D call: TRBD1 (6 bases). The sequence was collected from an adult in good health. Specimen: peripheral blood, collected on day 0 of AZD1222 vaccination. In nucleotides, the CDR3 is TGTGCCACAGTATTTAGGGGGTACACTGAAGCTTTCTTT. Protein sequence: CATVFRGYTEAFF.